This TCR beta chain was captured in a study of blood T cell repertoires in COVID-19. The wider study: Samples of COVID-19 (acute and convalescent) were obtained from the United States, Italy and Spain. In each case, the material was cDNA or gDNA derived from T cells, B-cell-depleted T cells, or PBMCs.

Source study methods: Cell counts per sample came from amplifying reference gene primers. Generated by immunoSEQ multiplex PCR, the TCRdb table keeps only in-frame clones and is missing some. V and J calls plus clone size are reproduced from that table; the DNA served to infer D and trimming. The sample holds roughly 78,000 clones, around nine tenths seen once. From germline, CDR1 is SGHRS and CDR2 YFSETQ. Between the trimmed V and J ends, which lost 0 bases and 0 bases, there was a span of 25 bases. This CDR3 comprises 20 residues. The chain is built from TRBV5-1 and TRBJ2-7; D might be TRBD2 (5 bases). Material for sequencing was peripheral blood. The TCR originated in a woman aged 55-69 years with acute or convalescent COVID-19. The CDR3, as DNA: TGCGCCAGCAGCTTGGTCTTCCGGGTTCGATCAGCGGACCTCTCCTACGAGCAGTACTTC. Its protein is CASSLVFRVRSADLSYEQYF.